A selection of T cell receptor beta chains follows, all from one sample in a study of PD-1 blockade in classical Hodgkin lymphoma. Libraries were prepared by immunoSEQ multiplex PCR; TCRdb keeps only in-frame clonotypes and omits some of them. The table shows 24,000 or so clones, with about four fifths occurring only once. Sequences were derived from peripheral blood mononuclear cells (PBMCs), sampled before the second cycle of nivolumab. The receptor source for this set is a human donor with classical Hodgkin lymphoma. The CDR3 runs from the conserved cysteine through the conserved F or W. The order of the fields is D gene, J gene, V gene, clone size, CDR3 DNA, CDR3 protein. A D gene is named only where the DNA matches it firmly. The listing skips clone size in some rows; elsewhere it reads once, few, many or a size class.

D: NA; J: TRBJ1-2; V: TRBV10-3; size: NA; DNA: TGTGCCATCAGTGACCAGCCAGGGGAGAACTATGGCTACACCTTC; CDR3: CAISDQPGENYGYTF
D: NA; J: TRBJ1-1; V: TRBV7-7; size: few; DNA: TGTGCTAGCAGCTTAGCGAGCACAGCCTTTTTT; CDR3: CASSLASTAFF
D: NA; J: TRBJ2-7; V: TRBV5-6; size: NA; DNA: TGTGCCAGCAGCTTGGGGGGAACCTACGAGCAGTACTTC; CDR3: CASSLGGTYEQYF
D: NA; J: TRBJ1-1; V: TRBV19; size: NA; DNA: TGTGCCAGCGCCGACGGGGCAGGGATGGGCGCTGAAGCTTTCTTT; CDR3: CASADGAGMGAEAFF
D: NA; J: TRBJ1-4; V: TRBV19; size: NA; DNA: TGTGCCAGTAGTGGGAGACAGCGGACAAATGAAAAACTGTTTTTT; CDR3: CASSGRQRTNEKLFF
D: TRBD1; J: TRBJ2-7; V: TRBV5-8; size: once; DNA: TGTGCCAGCAGCTTCCGGACAGGTTATACCTACGAGCAGTACTTC; CDR3: CASSFRTGYTYEQYF
D: NA; J: TRBJ2-1; V: TRBV19; size: NA; DNA: TGTGCCAGTAGACCCCTCGGACGGGACCCGAATGAGCAGTTCTTC; CDR3: CASRPLGRDPNEQFF
D: NA; J: TRBJ2-5; V: TRBV5-1; size: NA; DNA: TGCGCCAGCAGCTTGATTGGAGGAGGCGTCCAAGAGACCCAGTACTTC; CDR3: CASSLIGGGVQETQYF
D: TRBD2; J: TRBJ2-7; V: TRBV27; size: NA; DNA: TGTGCCAGCAGTTTTGAGACTAGCGGGAGGGCCAAGCAGTACTTC; CDR3: CASSFETSGRAKQYF
D: NA; J: TRBJ1-2; V: TRBV6-5; size: NA; DNA: TGTGCCAGCAGTTACATGAACAGGGATACTAACTATGGCTACACCTTC; CDR3: CASSYMNRDTNYGYTF
D: TRBD2; J: TRBJ2-5; V: TRBV11-2; size: NA; DNA: TGTGCCAGCAGCTTAGAGCTAGCGGGGTACGAGACCCAGTACTTC; CDR3: CASSLELAGYETQYF
D: TRBD1; J: TRBJ2-6; V: TRBV19; size: NA; DNA: TGTGCCAGTAGTACATGGACAGGAACTGGGGCCAACGTCCTGACTTTC; CDR3: CASSTWTGTGANVLTF
D: TRBD2; J: TRBJ2-3; V: TRBV18; size: once; DNA: TGTGCCAGCTCACCTAAGACTAGCGGGGTGACAGATACGCAGTATTTT; CDR3: CASSPKTSGVTDTQYF
D: NA; J: TRBJ2-7; V: TRBV11-2; size: NA; DNA: TGTGCCAGCAGCTCCCTCCTGAGGGGAAGGGTGGCCTCCTACGAGCAGTACTTC; CDR3: CASSSLLRGRVASYEQYF
D: TRBD2; J: TRBJ2-2; V: TRBV5-4; size: NA; DNA: TGTGCCAGCAGCCATAGCGGGAGGAAGGACACCGGGGAGCTGTTTTTT; CDR3: CASSHSGRKDTGELFF
D: NA; J: TRBJ2-1; V: TRBV11-2; size: NA; DNA: TGTGCCAGCAGCTTAGATAAAGCACCCAGCTCCTACAATGAGCAGTTCTTC; CDR3: CASSLDKAPSSYNEQFF
D: NA; J: TRBJ1-5; V: TRBV4-1; size: NA; DNA: TGCGCCAGCAGCCAAGAAGGTCAGCCCCAGCATTTT; CDR3: CASSQEGQPQHF
D: TRBD1; J: TRBJ2-1; V: TRBV5-1; size: NA; DNA: TGCGCCAGCAGCTACGACAGGGACCTTCTCAATGAGCAGTTCTTC; CDR3: CASSYDRDLLNEQFF
D: NA; J: TRBJ1-4; V: TRBV19; size: few; DNA: TGTGCCAGTACTCTGAGTACGGGTGCTAATGAAAAACTGTTTTTT; CDR3: CASTLSTGANEKLFF
D: NA; J: TRBJ1-1; V: TRBV19; size: NA; DNA: TGTGCCAGTAGTTTGGGAATTATTTCTGAAGCTTTCTTT; CDR3: CASSLGIISEAFF
D: NA; J: TRBJ1-2; V: TRBV5-5; size: once; DNA: TGTGCCAGCAGCCAACGGACGCTGGGGCACTATGGCTACACCTTC; CDR3: CASSQRTLGHYGYTF
D: NA; J: TRBJ2-5; V: TRBV7-9; size: few; DNA: TGTGCCAGCAGCTCAGGGGTCGGGGAGACCCAGTACTTC; CDR3: CASSSGVGETQYF
D: NA; J: TRBJ2-3; V: TRBV10-1; size: NA; DNA: TGCGCCAGCAGTGTTCTTGGTTCCCTAGCTCCAGATACGCAGTATTTT; CDR3: CASSVLGSLAPDTQYF
D: TRBD1; J: TRBJ1-1; V: TRBV5-4; size: NA; DNA: TGTGCCAGCAGCCCCGGACAGGGTCGTGCTGAAGCTTTCTTT; CDR3: CASSPGQGRAEAFF
D: NA; J: TRBJ2-1; V: TRBV6-6; size: NA; DNA: TGTGCCAGCACCCCTTTGGGAGCTTACAATGAGCAGTTCTTC; CDR3: CASTPLGAYNEQFF
D: NA; J: TRBJ2-1; V: TRBV10-2; size: NA; DNA: TGCGCCAGCAAAACCGCAGGGTTGGTCTATGAGCAGTTCTTC; CDR3: CASKTAGLVYEQFF
D: TRBD2; J: TRBJ2-7; V: TRBV9; size: NA; DNA: TGTGCCAGCAGCGTAGGGGTTAGCGGGAGCTACGAGCAGTACTTC; CDR3: CASSVGVSGSYEQYF
D: NA; J: TRBJ1-5; V: TRBV10-3; size: NA; DNA: TGTGCCATCAGTGGTAATTTGGGTAGGGACCAGCCCCAGCATTTT; CDR3: CAISGNLGRDQPQHF
D: TRBD1; J: TRBJ1-4; V: TRBV9; size: NA; DNA: TGTGCCAGCAGCGTCGGGACAGCAACTAATGAAAAACTGTTTTTT; CDR3: CASSVGTATNEKLFF
D: NA; J: TRBJ2-3; V: TRBV5-6; size: NA; DNA: TGTGCCAGCAGCTTGGCTTTGGAAGATACGCAGTATTTT; CDR3: CASSLALEDTQYF
D: NA; J: TRBJ2-5; V: TRBV18; size: NA; DNA: TGTGCCAGCTCACCAGGACTGAAGTTGGAGACCCAGTACTTC; CDR3: CASSPGLKLETQYF
D: NA; J: TRBJ2-1; V: TRBV11-3; size: NA; DNA: TGTGCCAGCAGCACGAGGGGGTGGAATGAGCAGTTCTTC; CDR3: CASSTRGWNEQFF
D: NA; J: TRBJ2-5; V: TRBV19; size: NA; DNA: TGTGCCAGTAGTATAGTCGGCAGCCTCGAGACCCAGTACTTC; CDR3: CASSIVGSLETQYF
D: NA; J: TRBJ1-1; V: TRBV19; size: NA; DNA: TGTGCCAGTAGTATTAATCGAGCGAACACTGAAGCTTTCTTT; CDR3: CASSINRANTEAFF
D: NA; J: TRBJ1-2; V: TRBV5-1; size: NA; DNA: TGCGCCAGCAGCCCATTCTTCGCGGTAGATGGCTACACCTTC; CDR3: CASSPFFAVDGYTF
D: NA; J: TRBJ1-1; V: TRBV13; size: NA; DNA: TGTGCCAGCAGCCCCGCAGGGGCGGTAGGCAGGGACACTGAAGCTTTCTTT; CDR3: CASSPAGAVGRDTEAFF
D: TRBD2; J: TRBJ2-3; V: TRBV6-1; size: NA; DNA: TGTGCCAGCAGTGAACTAGCGGGGGGGCCCCCAGATACGCAGTATTTT; CDR3: CASSELAGGPPDTQYF
D: NA; J: TRBJ2-7; V: TRBV9; size: few; DNA: TGTGCCAGCAGCGTAGAAGCTAGCCGCACTAAGCAGTACTTC; CDR3: CASSVEASRTKQYF
D: TRBD2; J: TRBJ2-3; V: TRBV5-1; size: once; DNA: TGCGCCAGCAGCACCATAGCGGGGGCTGGAGATACGCAGTATTTT; CDR3: CASSTIAGAGDTQYF
D: NA; J: TRBJ2-3; V: TRBV5-4; size: few; DNA: TGTGCCAGCAGCCCGGCTTCGGGCAGGAGGGCAGATACGCAGTATTTT; CDR3: CASSPASGRRADTQYF
D: NA; J: TRBJ2-3; V: TRBV11-2; size: NA; DNA: TGTGCCAGCAGCGTAGGTAGGGATACGCAGTATTTT; CDR3: CASSVGRDTQYF
D: NA; J: TRBJ1-6; V: TRBV9; size: NA; DNA: TGTGCCAGCAGCGTAGCTGGGGAATCACCCCTCCACTTT; CDR3: CASSVAGESPLHF
D: NA; J: TRBJ2-1; V: TRBV30; size: NA; DNA: TGTGCCTGCTACTTCGGTGAGCAGTTCTTC; CDR3: CACYFGEQFF
D: NA; J: TRBJ2-1; V: TRBV11-2; size: NA; DNA: TGTGCCAGCAGTAACAATGAGCAGTTCTTC; CDR3: CASSNNEQFF
D: NA; J: TRBJ1-2; V: TRBV28; size: once; DNA: TGTGCCAGCAGTTTAGTCGGAGTCAACTATGGCTACACCTTC; CDR3: CASSLVGVNYGYTF
D: NA; J: TRBJ1-6; V: TRBV2; size: NA; DNA: TGTGCCAGCAGGCGGCGACCCCTCGGGAATAATTCACCCCTCCACTTT; CDR3: CASRRRPLGNNSPLHF
D: NA; J: TRBJ2-7; V: TRBV4-3; size: large; DNA: TGCGCCAGCAGCCAAGATTTAGGGGCCTACGAGCAGTACTTC; CDR3: CASSQDLGAYEQYF
D: NA; J: TRBJ1-6; V: TRBV2; size: NA; DNA: TGTGCCAGCAGTGTAACGGAAGATTCACCCCTCCACTTT; CDR3: CASSVTEDSPLHF
D: NA; J: TRBJ1-2; V: TRBV29-1; size: NA; DNA: TGCAGCGTTGTCTGGGGCAACTATGGCTACACCTTC; CDR3: CSVVWGNYGYTF
D: TRBD1; J: TRBJ2-1; V: TRBV11-2; size: NA; DNA: TGTGCCAGCAGCCGGGACAGGATCTACAATGAGCAGTTCTTC; CDR3: CASSRDRIYNEQFF
D: NA; J: TRBJ2-2; V: TRBV9; size: NA; DNA: TGTGCCAGCAGGTCACTGGGTGAGGGGGGCACCGGGGAGCTGTTTTTT; CDR3: CASRSLGEGGTGELFF
D: NA; J: TRBJ1-6; V: TRBV28; size: NA; DNA: TGTGCGACAGGAAGGCGAAATTCACCCCTCCACTTT; CDR3: CATGRRNSPLHF
D: NA; J: TRBJ2-1; V: TRBV9; size: NA; DNA: TGTGCCAGCAGCTTTAGCGTAAGCTCCTACAATGAGCAGTTCTTC; CDR3: CASSFSVSSYNEQFF
D: TRBD1; J: TRBJ1-3; V: TRBV30; size: NA; DNA: TGTGCCTGGAGTCGGGACAGCTCTGGAAACACCATATATTTT; CDR3: CAWSRDSSGNTIYF
D: NA; J: TRBJ1-1; V: TRBV5-1; size: NA; DNA: TGCGCCAGCAGCCTCTCCCCGAGGAACACTGAAGCTTTCTTT; CDR3: CASSLSPRNTEAFF
D: TRBD1; J: TRBJ1-2; V: TRBV13; size: NA; DNA: TGTGCCAGCAGCCCCTCGGGGACAGGGTCAGCCTATGGCTACACCTTC; CDR3: CASSPSGTGSAYGYTF
D: NA; J: TRBJ1-3; V: TRBV7-2; size: NA; DNA: TGTGCCAGCAGCTTGGCTCAGGCTCTTGGAAACACCATATATTTT; CDR3: CASSLAQALGNTIYF
D: NA; J: TRBJ2-3; V: TRBV7-9; size: NA; DNA: TGTGCCAGCAGCTTAGGTAATACGCAGTATTTT; CDR3: CASSLGNTQYF
D: NA; J: TRBJ1-3; V: TRBV7-6; size: NA; DNA: TGTGCCAGCAGCTTAGCCACGGGCTCTGGAAACACCATATATTTT; CDR3: CASSLATGSGNTIYF
D: NA; J: TRBJ1-4; V: TRBV7-2; size: NA; DNA: TGTGCCAGCAGCTCACCGGGACACTCCATCTTCGGTGAAAAACTGTTTTTT; CDR3: CASSSPGHSIFGEKLFF